The 25 T cell receptor beta chains below all came from one sample that was sequenced in a study of blood T cell repertoires in COVID-19. Assay: immunoSEQ multiplex PCR; the TCRdb copy retains only in-frame clones and omits some. The table shows some 110,000 clones, with around 86% occurring only once. The sequenced sample consisted of peripheral blood. The origin of the receptors is a man in his fifties or sixties with acute or convalescent COVID-19.

The rearrangement joins TRBV25-1 to TRBJ2-1; 14 bases fit TRBD2. The CDR3 totals 18 residues. Germline-derived CDR1 and CDR2 are MGHDK and SYGVNS. The trim removed 4 bases at V and 5 bases at J, leaving 10 bases unmatched. For the CDR3, the DNA is TGTGCCAGCAGTGGTCCCTTGGGACTAGCGGGGGCAAACAATGAGCAGTTCTTC. This sequence encodes CASSGPLGLAGANNEQFF.

The chain combines TRBV9 with TRBJ2-5, with 9 bases matching TRBD1. J lost 4 bases, V lost 0 bases, and 4 bases had no gene match. This CDR3 spans 15 amino acids. Germline values: CDR1 SGDLS, CDR2 YYNGEE. The CDR3: CASSVAGQGLETQYF. CDR3 bases: TGTGCCAGCAGCGTAGCTGGACAGGGGCTAGAGACCCAGTACTTC.

The chain recombines TRBV25-1 with TRBJ2-1; the D gene is possibly TRBD2 (6 bases). Between the trimmed V and J ends, which lost 8 bases and 2 bases, there was a span of 13 bases. Germline V CDR1 and CDR2: MGHDK, SYGVNS. The CDR3 is 14 amino acids. The DNA of the CDR3 is TGTGCCAGCGCCGGGACTTCCCCCTACAATGAGCAGTTCTTC. Translated: CASAGTSPYNEQFF.

The V and J genes are TRBV10-3 and TRBJ2-3, with TRBD2 matching over 8 bases. The CDR3 is made up of 16 amino acids. CDR1 is ENHRY, CDR2 SYGVKD, per germline. With 7 bases clipped from V and 0 bases from J, the junction kept 9 bases outside the gene matches. CDR3 protein: CAITSLAGSSTDTQYF. DNA for the CDR3: TGTGCCATCACCTCTTTAGCGGGAAGTAGCACAGATACGCAGTATTTT.

This chain joins TRBV4-2 and TRBJ2-1; 10 bases map to TRBD2. There are 18 residues in the CDR3. The germline gives CDR1 LGHNA, CDR2 YNFKEQ. V shed 4 bases, J shed 5 bases, and the junction held 14 bases outside the gene matches. The CDR3 DNA reads as TGTGCCAGCAGCCGAATCGGCTCGAGAGGACTAGCGGACAATGAGCAGTTCTTC. Residues: CASSRIGSRGLADNEQFF.

The chain uses TRBV6-5 and TRBJ2-7; TRBD1 agrees at 7 bases. Germline values: CDR1 MNHEY, CDR2 SVGAGI. V gave up 6 bases and J gave up 3 bases; unmatched junction bases: 11. The CDR3 is 15 amino acids. CDR3 nucleotide sequence: TGTGCCAGCAGATTATCTCGGGACAGTGTCTACGAGCAGTACTTC. Translating gives CASRLSRDSVYEQYF.

J is TRBJ2-5 and V is TRBV10-2; 7 nucleotides match TRBD2. CDR1 is WSHSY and CDR2 is SAAADI in the germline V gene. Trimming cost V 1 base and J 4 bases; bases outside gene matches: 9. CDR3 length: 16 amino acids. The CDR3 sequence: CASSEWGGTGGETQYF. CDR3 nucleotides: TGCGCCAGCAGTGAGTGGGGGGGGACGGGAGGAGAGACCCAGTACTTC.

The J gene is TRBJ1-4, the V gene TRBV2; D perhaps matches TRBD1 (6 bases). The length of the CDR3 is 14 residues. Trimming took 6 bases from V and 2 from J, leaving 10 bases between them. Germline-derived CDR1 and CDR2 are SNHLY and FYNNEI. The CDR3 nucleotides are TGTGCCAGCAGAGGGACATCTACTAATGAAAAACTGTTTTTT. This sequence encodes CASRGTSTNEKLFF.

The chain has TRBV10-3 and TRBJ1-5; a possible D gene is TRBD1 (6 bases). Germline V gives CDR1 ENHRY, CDR2 SYGVKD. Trimming stripped 2 bases from V and 6 bases from J, with 11 bases between. The CDR3 consists of 14 residues. The CDR3 loop is CAISEKQGGQPQHF. The CDR3 region has the DNA TGTGCCATCAGTGAGAAACAGGGTGGTCAGCCCCAGCATTTT.

The chain carries TRBV5-5 and TRBJ1-2; 9 bases fit TRBD1. The CDR3 length is 16 residues. Germline V gene lookup returns CDR1 SGHKS and CDR2 YYEKEE (reference sequence). The junction had 13 bases not matched to a gene; V was cut back by 4 bases and J by 6 bases. The CDR3 sequence: CASSGFTGGVINGYTF. CDR3 sequence (DNA): TGTGCCAGCAGCGGTTTCACAGGGGGCGTTATCAATGGCTACACCTTC.

V and J are TRBV18 and TRBJ2-3; no reliable D call. V dropped 3 bases and J dropped 6 bases, with 13 bases sitting between them. The CDR3 has 14 residues. Germline lookup yields CDR1 KGHSH and CDR2 LQKENI. CDR3 bases: TGTGCCAGCTCACCCCCCGCTAGTCGGGATACGCAGTATTTT. Protein: CASSPPASRDTQYF.

V usage is TRBV24-1 and J usage is TRBJ2-5, with TRBD2 matching over 12 bases. Losses at the gene ends were 1 base for V and 2 bases for J; bases not matched to a gene: 1. The CDR3 has 16 amino acids. The germline CDR1 and CDR2 sequences are KGHDR and SFDVKD. The CDR3 reads CATSDFGTSGQETQYF. CDR3 bases: TGTGCCACCAGTGATTTTGGGACTAGCGGGCAAGAGACCCAGTACTTC.

This rearrangement joins TRBV11-2 to TRBJ1-2; 9 nucleotides align to TRBD1. V lost 1 base to trimming and J lost 6 bases; unmatched junction nucleotides: 9. This CDR3 has 16 amino acids. Germline values: CDR1 SGHAT, CDR2 FQNNGV. The chain's CDR3 is CASSLAPTGGTDGYTF. DNA of the CDR3: TGTGCCAGCAGCTTAGCCCCGACAGGGGGAACGGATGGCTACACCTTC.

J is TRBJ1-6 and V is TRBV7-9; D gene ambiguous. CDR1 and CDR2 (germline): SEHNR, FQNEAQ (reference sequence). The CDR3 length is 12 residues. With 5 bases removed from V and 10 bases from J, the gap between germline ends came to 9 bases. CDR3 DNA sequence: TGTGCCAGCAGCACCTCGGGGTCACCCCTCCACTTT. Protein product: CASSTSGSPLHF. Complete variable domain (other parts from reference TRBV7-9 and TRBJ1-6): DTGVSQNPRHKITKRGQNVTFRCDPISEHNRLYWYRQTLGQGPEFLTYFQNEAQLEKSRLLSDRFSAERPKGSFSTLEIQRTEQGDSAMYLCASSTSGSPLHFGNGTRLTVT.

The chain carries TRBV20-1 and TRBJ1-2; no reliable D call. The CDR3 spans 11 residues. Germline CDR1 is DFQATT and CDR2 is SNEGSKA (reference sequence). The germline V and J ends were trimmed by 6 bases and 7 bases, with 12 bases remaining between them. CDR3 DNA sequence: TGCAGTGCCCCCCGGGCGGGTGGCTACACCTTC. Encoded protein: CSAPRAGGYTF.

The gene calls are TRBV29-1 and TRBJ2-5; tentative D call: TRBD1 (6 bases). In germline, CDR1 is SQVTM, CDR2 ANQGSEA. The CDR3 spans 15 residues. V was pared by 0 bases and J by 0 bases, with 11 bases between. CDR3 amino acids: CSVEDLQGNQETQYF. The CDR3 region has the DNA TGCAGCGTTGAAGATCTCCAGGGGAACCAAGAGACCCAGTACTTC.

The V call is TRBV5-1, the J call TRBJ1-1; D is possibly TRBD1 (5 bases). Trimming took 2 bases from V and 1 from J, leaving 9 bases between them. Germline V gene sequence: CDR1 SGHRS, CDR2 YFSETQ. The CDR3 is made up of 14 amino acids. CDR3 in DNA: TGCGCCAGCAGCTTATTCGGACAGAACACTGAAGCTTTCTTT. Translation: CASSLFGQNTEAFF. Together with reference TRBV5-1 and TRBJ1-1, the CDR3 gives the full variable domain: KAGVTQTPRYLIKTRGQQVTLSCSPISGHRSVSWYQQTPGQGLQFLFEYFSETQRNKGNFPGRFSGRQFSNSRSEMNVSTLELGDSALYLCASSLFGQNTEAFFGQGTRLTVV.

The sample holds one count of this clone. The chain combines TRBV28 with TRBJ2-7; perhaps TRBD2 as D (6 bases). CDR3 length equals 14 residues. V lost 4 bases, J lost 2 bases, and 12 bases lay in between. From germline, CDR1 is MDHEN and CDR2 SYDVKM. Here the CDR3 DNA reads TGTGCCAGCAGTTCGGGGACTTCTACCTACGAGCAGTACTTC. Translated: CASSSGTSTYEQYF. The full variable domain, completed using reference TRBV28 and TRBJ2-7, is DVKVTQSSRYLVKRTGEKVFLECVQDMDHENMFWYRQDPGLGLRLIYFSYDVKMKEKGDIPEGYSVSREKKERFSLILESASTNQTSMYLCASSSGTSTYEQYFGPGTRLTVT.

This clone was counted once. The chain recombines TRBV7-9 with TRBJ1-5; no clear D gene. The CDR3 runs to 12 residues. V lost 1 base and J lost 5, with 3 bases in between. CDR1 is SEHNR, CDR2 FQNEAQ, per germline (reference sequence). The CDR3 DNA follows: TGTGCCAGCAGCTTAGGCGATCAGCCCCAGCATTTT. This sequence encodes CASSLGDQPQHF.

V usage is TRBV12-3 or TRBV12-4 and J usage is TRBJ2-5; D ambiguous. Trimming removed 5 bases from V and 2 bases from J, with 3 bases in between. CDR3 length: 11 amino acids. The CDR3 region is CASSQQETQYF. The CDR3 nucleotides read TGTGCCAGCAGTCAACAAGAGACCCAGTACTTC.

This clone was seen just once. The V gene is TRBV6-5, the J gene TRBJ1-1; 10 positions agree with TRBD1. This CDR3 is built from 16 residues. J gave up 10 bases and V 0 bases, and 11 bases lay outside the gene matches. The germline gives CDR1 MNHEY, CDR2 SVGAGI. The CDR3: CASSYSQTGGGGRAFF. Written as DNA, the CDR3 is TGTGCCAGCAGTTACTCGCAGACAGGGGGCGGGGGAAGAGCTTTCTTT.

The V gene is TRBV5-1, the J gene TRBJ1-1; D may be TRBD1 (6 bases). There are 15 residues in the CDR3. The germline V gene encodes CDR1 SGHRS and CDR2 YFSETQ. The V end lost 0 bases, the J end lost 1 base, and 10 bases lay between the germline ends. The CDR3 spells CASSLAGVSNTEAFF. In DNA form, the CDR3 reads TGCGCCAGCAGCTTGGCAGGGGTTTCGAACACTGAAGCTTTCTTT.

The chain carries TRBV5-1 and TRBJ2-3; 9 bases align to TRBD2. CDR1 and CDR2 from the germline V gene are SGHRS and YFSETQ. J was trimmed by 5 bases and V by 0 bases; bases with no gene match: 7. The CDR3 sequence is 16 residues long. CDR3 sequence: CASSLVVGLAIDTQYF. The CDR3, as DNA: TGCGCCAGCAGCTTGGTGGTGGGACTAGCTATAGATACGCAGTATTTT.

The CDR3 reads CASSKTAGNNEQFF. The CDR3 DNA sequence: TGTGCCAGCAGCAAAACAGCGGGAAACAATGAGCAGTTCTTC. The chain links TRBV21-1 to TRBJ2-1; the table's D gene call, TRBD2, was not cross checked with the DNA. TRBV21-1 is designated a pseudogene. The length of the CDR3 is 14 residues.

V is TRBV5-1 and J is TRBJ2-7; the match to TRBD2 covers 16 bases. This CDR3 has 19 residues. Losses at the gene ends were 3 bases for V and 2 bases for J; bases not matched to a gene: 11. Germline CDR1 and CDR2: SGHRS and YFSETQ. CDR3 region: CASSYGTSGRGWGTYEQYF. The CDR3 DNA reads TGCGCCAGCAGCTATGGGACTAGCGGGAGGGGGTGGGGAACCTACGAGCAGTACTTC.